The sample holds a few counts of the clone carrying this TCR beta chain. Study processing details: From reference gene primer amplification, estimates of nucleated cell counts were derived. Produced via immunoSEQ multiplex PCR; TCRdb's table is partial and in-frame only. The V and J calls and the clone size are those of that table, but D and trimming were determined from the DNA. The table records about 240,000 clones, roughly 80% of them present only once. This sample is part of a study of blood T cell repertoires in COVID-19. Study summary: Both acute and convalescent COVID-19 samples were obtained from the United States, Italy and Spain. PBMCs, B-cell-depleted T cells, or T cells were the source of the cDNA or gDNA that made up the material.

The sequencing input was peripheral blood. The receptor comes from a woman over 75 with acute or convalescent COVID-19.

CDR3 nucleotides: TGTGCCAGCAGCCAAGCAGGGACAGGGCAAAATTCACCCCTCCACTTT. Translated: CASSQAGTGQNSPLHF. This rearrangement joins TRBV4-2 to TRBJ1-6; TRBD1 agrees at 9 bases. The trim removed 1 base at V and 7 bases at J, leaving 5 bases unmatched. CDR1 and CDR2 (germline): LGHNA, YNFKEQ. CDR3 length: 16 amino acids.